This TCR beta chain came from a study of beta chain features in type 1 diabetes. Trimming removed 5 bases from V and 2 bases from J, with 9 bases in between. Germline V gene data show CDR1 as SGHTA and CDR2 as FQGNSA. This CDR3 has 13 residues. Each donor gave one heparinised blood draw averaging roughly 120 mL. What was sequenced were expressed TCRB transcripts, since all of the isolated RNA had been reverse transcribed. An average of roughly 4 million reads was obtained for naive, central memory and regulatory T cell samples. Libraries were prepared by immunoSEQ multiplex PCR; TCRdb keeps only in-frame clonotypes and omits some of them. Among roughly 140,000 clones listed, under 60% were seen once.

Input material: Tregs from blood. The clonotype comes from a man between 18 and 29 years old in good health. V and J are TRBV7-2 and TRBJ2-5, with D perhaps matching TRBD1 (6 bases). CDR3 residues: CASSRGQQETQYF. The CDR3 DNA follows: TGTGCCAGCAGCCGAGGACAGCAAGAGACCCAGTACTTC.